These 20 T cell receptor beta chains share one sample of origin, sequenced in a study of shared clonotypes between healthy human individuals (dated by TCRdb to 2020 to 2022). Library creation used the immunoSEQ multiplex PCR assay. The table comes from immuneACCESS by way of TCRdb, which keeps in-frame sequences with V and J called. Part of the clones is missing from these tables; in studies checked, under half for an unresolved V gene and the rest for unknown reasons. The table for this sample lists some 500,000 clones; roughly 80% of them were counted only once. The biggest ten clones account for more than 10% of the sample. Sequencing was done on a sample of PBMCs. The source is a woman aged 40 to 49 in good health. Some clones in this sample may be carry-over from other donors' samples.

The V and J genes are TRBV7-2 and TRBJ1-4; D is unclear. CDR3 size: 13 residues. Germline assignment: CDR1 SGHTA and CDR2 FQGNSA. The germline V and J ends were trimmed by 2 bases and 5 bases, with 6 bases remaining between them. CDR3 region: CASSLFGNEKLFF. CDR3 nucleotides: TGTGCCAGCAGCTTATTTGGGAATGAAAAACTGTTTTTT. Supplemented by reference TRBV7-2 and TRBJ1-4, the full variable domain reads GAGVSQSPSNKVTEKGKDVELRCDPISGHTALYWYRQSLGQGLEFLIYFQGNSAPDKSGLPSDRFSAERTGGSVSTLTIQRTQQEDSAVYLCASSLFGNEKLFFGSGTQLSVL.

This clone was counted once. The genes are TRBV9 and TRBJ2-1, with D hard to call. The CDR3 has 15 amino acids. CDR1 is SGDLS, CDR2 YYNGEE, per germline. V was pared by 4 bases and J by 15 bases, with 26 bases between. CDR3 region: CASSPRRRVEYDLFF. The CDR3 DNA is TGTGCCAGCAGCCCGCGGCGGCGAGTCGAATACGATTTGTTCTTC.

This chain connects TRBV27 to TRBJ2-3, with D possibly matching TRBD2 (6 bases). Trimming removed 3 bases from V and 2 bases from J, with 12 bases in between. The CDR3 is 15 amino acids. Per the germline V gene, CDR1 is MNHEY and CDR2 is SMNVEV (reference sequence). The CDR3 loop is CASSFQAGITDTQYF. Written as DNA, the CDR3 is TGTGCCAGCAGTTTTCAGGCGGGGATCACAGATACGCAGTATTTT.

The V and J genes are TRBV30 and TRBJ2-5; D gene uncertain. Trimming took off 0 bases at V and 2 bases at J, with 7 bases between the two ends. Germline-derived CDR1 and CDR2 are GTSNPN and SVGIG (reference sequence). The CDR3 is 13 amino acids. The CDR3 sequence: CAWSVTLQETQYF. The CDR3 DNA sequence: TGTGCCTGGAGTGTAACCCTTCAAGAGACCCAGTACTTC.

Details on this clone: A far larger clone differs by one base, so this is likely a read error. At the DNA level, this CDR3 is encoded by other sequences in the same sample as well. The rearrangement links TRBV4-1 to TRBJ1-5, with D perhaps TRBD1 (5 bases). CDR1 MGHRA and CDR2 YSYEKL come from the germline V gene. This CDR3 contains 15 residues. The CDR3 nucleotides read TGTGCCAGCAGCCAAGATCTTCAAGGGGCCCTGCCCCAGCATTTT. As protein: CASSQDLQGALPQHF.

The J gene is TRBJ2-7, the V gene TRBV28; weak D call: TRBD1 (5 bases). Germline V gene lookup returns CDR1 MDHEN and CDR2 SYDVKM. Trimming took 7 bases from V and 3 from J, leaving 10 bases between them. This CDR3 spans 12 amino acids. CDR3 bases: TGTGCCAGCACCAGGGTTAGCTACGAGCAGTACTTC. It specifies CASTRVSYEQYF.

The genes are TRBV19 and TRBJ2-2; D may match TRBD1 or TRBD2 (5 bases each). Germline V gene lookup returns CDR1 LNHDA and CDR2 SQIVND (reference sequence). V lost 4 bases to trimming and J lost 3 bases, with 9 bases between them. The CDR3 runs 14 residues. The CDR3 DNA sequence: TGTGCCAGTAGTACAAGAGGGGACACCGGGGAGCTGTTTTTT. Translating it yields CASSTRGDTGELFF.

This clone was seen repeatedly, ten times or more. J is TRBJ2-7 and V is TRBV28; 10 nucleotides align to TRBD1. The CDR3 is made up of 16 amino acids. Germline V CDR1 and CDR2: MDHEN, SYDVKM. Trimming cost V 5 bases and J 0 bases; bases outside gene matches: 7. CDR3 nucleotide sequence: TGTGCCAGCAGTGCCCCCCGACAGGGGGCCTCCTACGAGCAGTACTTC. Translating it yields CASSAPRQGASYEQYF. Full variable domain (missing parts from reference TRBV28 and TRBJ2-7): DVKVTQSSRYLVKRTGEKVFLECVQDMDHENMFWYRQDPGLGLRLIYFSYDVKMKEKGDIPEGYSVSREKKERFSLILESASTNQTSMYLCASSAPRQGASYEQYFGPGTRLTVT.

The chain uses TRBV18 and TRBJ1-5, with D possibly matching TRBD1 (5 bases). Trimming took 5 bases from V and 2 from J, leaving 22 bases between them. This CDR3 has 18 residues. The germline gives CDR1 KGHSH, CDR2 LQKENI. The CDR3 DNA reads TGTGCCAGCTCAAACGGGCTGGGGACGTTTAGTGGCAATCAGCCCCAGCATTTT. Encoded protein: CASSNGLGTFSGNQPQHF. The full variable domain, rest sourced from reference TRBV18 and TRBJ1-5, is NAGVMQNPRHLVRRRGQEARLRCSPMKGHSHVYWYRQLPEEGLKFMVYLQKENIIDESGMPKERFSAEFPKEGPSILRIQQVVRGDSAAYFCASSNGLGTFSGNQPQHFGDGTRLSIL.

In regard to this clone: The sample holds other DNA sequences that translate to the same CDR3. The genes are TRBV4-1 and TRBJ2-7, with D uncertain. CDR1 is MGHRA, CDR2 YSYEKL, per germline. The germline V and J ends were trimmed by 6 bases and 4 bases, with 13 bases remaining between them. The CDR3 runs 13 residues. CDR3: CASSHLLRYEQYF. The CDR3 DNA reads TGCGCCAGCAGTCACCTTCTGAGATACGAGCAGTACTTC.

The chain is built from TRBV18 and TRBJ1-1, with 8 nucleotides matching TRBD1. CDR1 is KGHSH and CDR2 is LQKENI in the germline V gene. The CDR3 has 14 residues. V was pared by 5 bases and J by 4 bases, with 6 bases of the junction left unmatched. CDR3 region: CASSSDRGVTEAFF. The CDR3 nucleotides read TGTGCCAGCTCATCAGACAGGGGCGTCACTGAAGCTTTCTTT.

The rearrangement uses TRBV7-9 and TRBJ1-1; 7 nucleotides match TRBD1. CDR1 and CDR2 (germline): SEHNR, FQNEAQ (reference sequence). The CDR3 totals 13 residues. V lost 4 bases to trimming and J lost 6 bases; unmatched junction nucleotides: 5. The CDR3 sequence: CASSSTGVAEAFF. The CDR3 bases are TGTGCCAGCAGCTCTACAGGGGTGGCTGAAGCTTTCTTT.

The chain employs TRBV6-4 and TRBJ2-4, with D possibly TRBD2 on 6 matching bases. V gave up 8 bases and J gave up 5 bases, with 16 bases separating them. CDR1 and CDR2 from the germline V gene are MRHNA and SNTAGT. This CDR3 has 14 residues. CDR3 in DNA: TGTGCCAGCCAACCGGGAGAAACTCAAAACATTCAGTACTTC. The encoded protein is CASQPGETQNIQYF.

With regard to this clone: Being one base from a much bigger clone, this may be a read error. The V and J genes are TRBV5-1 and TRBJ2-7; D tentatively reads TRBD1 or TRBD2 (5 bases each). The CDR3 extends over 13 amino acids. CDR1 is SGHRS, CDR2 YFSETQ, per germline. The CDR3 loop is CTSSPGTLYEQYF. The CDR3 coding sequence is TGCACCAGCAGCCCGGGGACCCTTTACGAGCAGTACTTC.

V and J are TRBV4-3 and TRBJ2-7; D not resolved. Trimming removed 1 base at V and 6 bases at J, with 13 bases between. The germline V gene encodes CDR1 LGHNA and CDR2 YSLEER. The CDR3 spans 14 residues. As DNA, the CDR3 is TGCGCCAGCAGCCAAGGAAGGGTAGTGAGCGAGCAGTACTTC. As protein: CASSQGRVVSEQYF.

This chain joins TRBV5-1 and TRBJ2-7, with D maybe TRBD2 (6 bases). The V end lost 4 bases, the J end lost 7 bases, and 12 bases lay between the germline ends. This CDR3 spans 12 amino acids. Looked up from germline, CDR1 is SGHRS and CDR2 is YFSETQ. The CDR3, as DNA: TGCGCCAGCAGCCCGGGAGTTTGGGAGCAGTACTTC. Translated: CASSPGVWEQYF.

The chain uses TRBV7-9 and TRBJ2-2, with 11 bases that match TRBD1. After removal of 8 bases from V and 4 bases from J, the junction contained 6 bases not matched to a gene. The germline V gene has CDR1 SEHNR and CDR2 FQNEAQ (reference sequence). This CDR3 spans 15 amino acids. This chain's CDR3 is CASDEGTGGTGELFF. As DNA, the CDR3 is TGTGCCAGCGATGAGGGGACAGGGGGCACCGGGGAGCTGTTTTTT.

This clone was observed a single time. CDR3: CASSLTENTGELFF. The DNA for the CDR3 is TGTGCCAGTAGTCTAACAGAGAACACCGGGGAGCTGTTTTTT. V and J are TRBV19 and TRBJ2-2; no clear D gene. The CDR3 is 14 residues long. The germline V and J ends were trimmed by 5 bases and 1 base, with 8 bases remaining between them. The V gene's germline CDR1 is LNHDA and CDR2 SQIVND (reference sequence).

This clone turned up a few times. The V and J genes are TRBV13 and TRBJ2-1, with 9 bases identical to TRBD1. Per the germline V gene, CDR1 is PRHDT and CDR2 is FYEKMQ (reference sequence). CDR3 length: 14 amino acids. Unmatched junction bases numbered 5, after V lost 5 bases and J lost 6 bases. In DNA, the CDR3 is TGTGCCAGCAGCCCCGGGACAGGGATCAATGAGCAGTTCTTC. Residues: CASSPGTGINEQFF.

The chain recombines TRBV5-4 with TRBJ2-7; 16 bases agree with TRBD2. The CDR3 spans 15 residues. V lost 3 bases to trimming and J lost 5 bases; unmatched junction nucleotides: 2. Germline assignment: CDR1 SGHNT and CDR2 YYREEE (reference sequence). The CDR3: CASSWGTSGRDEQYF. The CDR3, as DNA: TGTGCCAGCAGCTGGGGGACTAGCGGGAGGGACGAGCAGTACTTC.